Given below is one T cell receptor (beta chain) in context. This clonotype showed up many times. Its antigen remains undetermined. Nothing much larger sits one base from this clone, and base qualities are not available. Library method: 5' RACE. TCRdb records Illumina HiSeq 2000 as the sequencer. Template switching added a universal primer binding site, and the final cDNA carried a unique molecular identifier that allowed TCR cDNA molecules to be counted accurately. First-strand cDNA for TCR alpha and beta chains was synthesized from specific primers in the conserved constant-segment region. To control for contamination, each cDNA library was double barcoded with a SMART-Mk sample barcode plus Illumina barcodes. Two successive PCR steps introduced TruSeq adapter sequences along with Illumina sample barcodes. The Illumina HiSeq platform was used with custom primers to sequence TCR alpha and beta cDNA libraries. From the authors' description of their analysis: MiGEC was used to process raw reads and extract unique molecular identifiers, and MiXCR was used to find CDR3 positions. Recombination models were inferred per individual with the repgenHMM and IGoR tools using an EM algorithm. Shared clonotypes were analyzed with the tcR package in R, and sharing was normalized by the product of cloneset sizes. To study raw recombination without the effects of thymic and clonal selection, out-of-frame nonproductive sequences were analyzed. TCRdb trimmed the raw reads at Q25, called clones with MiXCR and kept productive beta chains. Merged by CDR3 protein, the rows form single entries marked with the most common genes and DNA. TCRdb's processing, not the authors' own work, is the source of the V and J calls. This sample comprises 700,000 to 950,000 distinct CDR3 sequences, around an eighth of them detected only once. The ten largest clones add up to around 1.5% of the sample.

The germline V gene encodes CDR1 MDHEN and CDR2 SYDVKM. V trim: 6 bases; J trim: 8 bases; unmatched bases: 7. The CDR3 runs 13 residues from the cysteine to the phenylalanine. The read is trimmed to its CDR3 DNA, 39 bases read in frame from base 1. Every donor was a healthy Caucasian. The twin cohort comprised three pairs of female monozygotic twins, all aged about 18 to 30 years. The RNA used for TCR libraries was isolated from peripheral blood mononuclear cells. The sample is drawn from a study of identical twins (dated by TCRdb to about 2016). About the study as a whole: The study deep-sequenced TCR alpha and beta repertoires from monozygotic twins, unrelated adults of various ages and cord blood to test whether fetal clonotypes persist. To rule out contamination, replicate twin experiments were performed at different times with different library preparation protocols.

On the study overall, not on this receptor specifically: Compared with coincidental sharing between unrelated individuals, out-of-frame TCR alpha sequences shared between twins showed an excess of sequences with low generation probability. Abundant cord blood beta clonotypes had fewer insertions, young adult naive repertoires showed a similar but weaker trend, and memory repertoires showed no such trend. Because the same donors could not be followed over many years, the conclusions relied on cross-sectional statistical analysis. The excess sharing between twins in beta out-of-frame sequences was weaker because fewer shared sequences reduced the signal-to-noise ratio. Recombination models systematically underestimated out-of-frame TCR alpha sharing in monozygotic twins but agreed with sharing between unrelated individuals. Invariant T cells such as MAIT and iNKT could partly confound zero-insertion analyses, though diverse VJ usage argued against this for most clonotypes.

This sample was shared with a second study, whose subject was yellow fever vaccine responses in identical twins. The other study reports the following: The authors reported that the T cell response to vaccination in identical twins appeared partly convergent and partly personalized. Focusing on identical twins, the study followed the T cell clones that responded to the vaccine, and did so with precision.

The source material was PBMCs. The sequence is built from TRBV28 and TRBJ1-2; TRBD1 lines up with 9 middle nucleotides. This TCR derives from a woman in her late teens or twenties in good health. The DNA sequence is as follows: TGTGCCAGCAGCCCCGGGACAGGGAGAGGCTACACCTTC. It is translated as CASSPGTGRGYTF.